This T cell receptor (beta chain) was identified in a study of cytomegalovirus exposure and HLA in healthy donors. To note about this clone: The antigen is unknown.

CDR1 and CDR2 from the germline V gene are DFQATT and SNEGSKA (reference sequence). Trimming cost V 5 bases and J 5 bases, with 7 bases left between them. CDR3 size: 11 residues. The PCR contained 60 Vbeta and 13 Jbeta primers. Using immunoSEQ multiplex PCR, the repertoire was profiled, and TCRdb retains in-frame clones only, with some absent. The sample lists 100,000 to 150,000 clones, about 80% occurring once. The study, taken as a whole, reports: In a later analysis, V- and J-gene trimming of beta chains associated with a DCLRE1C missense variant, replicated independently.

Sequencing used PBMCs. The rearrangement links TRBV20-1 to TRBJ1-5; D perhaps matches TRBD1 (5 bases). The source is a man aged 25-40 years in good health and CMV-seronegative. Here the CDR3 DNA reads TGCAGTGCTGGACACTATCAGCCCCAGCATTTT. Translating gives CSAGHYQPQHF.